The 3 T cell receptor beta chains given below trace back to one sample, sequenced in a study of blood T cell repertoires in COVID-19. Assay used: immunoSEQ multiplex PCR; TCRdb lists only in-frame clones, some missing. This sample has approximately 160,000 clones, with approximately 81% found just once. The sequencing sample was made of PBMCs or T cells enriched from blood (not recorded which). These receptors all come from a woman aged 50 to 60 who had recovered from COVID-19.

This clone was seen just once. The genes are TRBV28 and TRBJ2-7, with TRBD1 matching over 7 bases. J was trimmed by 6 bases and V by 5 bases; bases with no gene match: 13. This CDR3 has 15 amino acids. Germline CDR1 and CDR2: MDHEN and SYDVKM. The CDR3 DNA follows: TGTGCCAGCAGTCCCACCGCGCTGACAGGGTTCGAGCAGTACTTC. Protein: CASSPTALTGFEQYF. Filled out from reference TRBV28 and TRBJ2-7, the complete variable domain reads DVKVTQSSRYLVKRTGEKVFLECVQDMDHENMFWYRQDPGLGLRLIYFSYDVKMKEKGDIPEGYSVSREKKERFSLILESASTNQTSMYLCASSPTALTGFEQYFGPGTRLTVT.

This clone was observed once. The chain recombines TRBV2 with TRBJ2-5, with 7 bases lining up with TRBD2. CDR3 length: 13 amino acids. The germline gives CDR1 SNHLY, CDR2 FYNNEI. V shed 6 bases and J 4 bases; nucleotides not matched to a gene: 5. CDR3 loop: CASRGWGGETQYF. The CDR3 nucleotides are TGTGCCAGCAGAGGGTGGGGGGGAGAGACCCAGTACTTC. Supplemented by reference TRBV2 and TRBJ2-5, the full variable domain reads EPEVTQTPSHQVTQMGQEVILRCVPISNHLYFYWYRQILGQKVEFLVSFYNNEISEKSEIFDDQFSVERPDGSNFTLKIRSTKLEDSAMYFCASRGWGGETQYFGPGTRLLVL.

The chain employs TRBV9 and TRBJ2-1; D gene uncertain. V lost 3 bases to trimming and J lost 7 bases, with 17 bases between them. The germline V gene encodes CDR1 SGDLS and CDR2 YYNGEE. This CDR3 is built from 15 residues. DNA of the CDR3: TGTGCCAGCAGCGCCGTCTCGGCCCCCAGGAATGAGCAGTTCTTC. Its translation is CASSAVSAPRNEQFF.